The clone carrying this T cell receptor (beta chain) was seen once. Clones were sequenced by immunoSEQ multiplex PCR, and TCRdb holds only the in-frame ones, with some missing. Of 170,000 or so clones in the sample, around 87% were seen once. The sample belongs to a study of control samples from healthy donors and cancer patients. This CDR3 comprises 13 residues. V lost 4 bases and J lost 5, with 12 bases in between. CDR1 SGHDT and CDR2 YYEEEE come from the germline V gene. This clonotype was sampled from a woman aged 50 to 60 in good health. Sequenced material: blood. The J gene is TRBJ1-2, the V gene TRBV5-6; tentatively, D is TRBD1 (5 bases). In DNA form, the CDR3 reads TGTGCCAGCAGCATGGGGGGGATGTATGGCTACACCTTC. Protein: CASSMGGMYGYTF.